The 20 T cell receptor beta chains presented below share a single source sample, sequenced in a study of glioma-infiltrating T cells. The iRepertoire nested amplicon-rescue multiplex PCR amplified TCR alpha and beta CDR3s from RNA. Each CDR3 protein gets one entry after TCRdb re-called the multiplex PCR reads with MiXCR. This sample has about 130,000 distinct CDR3 sequences; roughly a quarter occur once, and the top ten carry over 25%. The sample was glioma tissue, nonneoplastic brain tissue, or PBMCs (not recorded which). Every receptor here comes from a human donor with low-grade glioma or glioblastoma, undergoing nonglioma brain surgery, or in good health (not recorded which).

The gene calls are TRBV24-1 and TRBJ2-3, with D possibly being TRBD2 (6 bases). Germline V gives CDR1 KGHDR, CDR2 SFDVKD. The CDR3 spans 14 residues. V was clipped by 5 bases and J by 3 bases, with 11 bases between them. CDR3 amino acids: CATSGLGGTDTQYF. For the CDR3, the DNA is TGTGCCACCAGTGGGCTTGGGGGGACAGATACGCAGTATTTT.

V is TRBV5-1 and J is TRBJ1-1; TRBD1 aligns across 7 bases. Per the germline V gene, CDR1 is SGHRS and CDR2 is YFSETQ. This CDR3 has 15 amino acids. Germline trimming cut 4 bases from V and 6 bases from J; bases unmatched to any gene: 12. CDR3 nucleotide sequence: TGCGCCAGCAGCAGTGGGACAGCCGAGGTGGCTGAAGCTTTCTTT. It yields the protein CASSSGTAEVAEAFF.

This clonotype was counted only a few times. The chain carries TRBV19 and TRBJ1-2; perhaps TRBD1 as D (6 bases). Trimming removed 7 bases from V and 4 bases from J, with 16 bases in between. The CDR3 consists of 14 residues. The germline CDR1 and CDR2 sequences are LNHDA and SQIVND (reference sequence). The CDR3 sequence is CASTRGGTGYGYTF. The CDR3 bases are TGTGCCAGTACCCGTGGGGGCACGGGCTATGGCTACACCTTC.

In nucleotides, the CDR3 is TGTGCCAGCAGTGAAGGGCCCGTTAGCACAGATACGCAGTATTTT. This encodes CASSEGPVSTDTQYF. The chain uses TRBV2 and TRBJ2-3, with D unclear. Germline CDR1 is SNHLY and CDR2 is FYNNEI. The CDR3 is made up of 15 amino acids. The V and J ends lost 1 base and 0 bases respectively, with 8 bases between them.

This rearrangement joins TRBV6-2 or TRBV6-3 to TRBJ2-5; D remains ambiguous. Germline V gene data show CDR1 as MNHEY and CDR2 as SVGEGT. The V end was cut by 6 bases, the J end by 4 bases, with 9 bases between. The CDR3 loop spans 12 amino acids. DNA for the CDR3: TGTGCCAGCAGCGACCCCCGAGAGACCCAGTACTTC. Its protein product is CASSDPRETQYF.

Concerning this clonotype itself: Since a much larger clone is just one base distant, this may be a read error. The chain has TRBV25-1 and TRBJ2-3, with 8 nucleotides matching TRBD1. This CDR3 is 16 amino acids long. V was pared by 2 bases and J by 5 bases, with 9 bases of the junction left unmatched. In germline, CDR1 is MGHDK, CDR2 SYGVNS. The DNA for the CDR3 is TGTGCCAGCAGTGAACCTACCTGGACAGGGCTAGATACGCAGTATTTT. Encoded protein: CASSEPTWTGLDTQYF.

In regard to this clonotype: Compared with germline, one end of the junction differs, possibly owing to a read error. This chain uses TRBV7-2 with TRBJ2-2; TRBD2 is a possible D gene (5 bases). The CDR3 sequence is 15 residues long. Germline CDR1 reads SGHTA; CDR2 reads FQGNSA. The CDR3 protein is CASIPRRANTGEPFF. The DNA of the CDR3 is TGTGCCAGCATCCCGAGAAGAGCGAACACCGGGGAGCCGTTTTTT.

For this clonotype: The junction and the germline gene differ at one end; a read error may be behind it. The chain joins TRBV7-9 to TRBJ2-5; 10 bases align to TRBD1. The CDR3 runs to 15 residues. In germline, CDR1 is SEHNR, CDR2 FQNEAQ (reference sequence). The CDR3 region is CAGSLGTGVVETQYF. CDR3 DNA: TGTGCCGGCAGCTTGGGGACAGGGGTGGTGGAGACCCAGTACTTC.

In this sample, this clonotype turned up a few times. At one of its ends the junction is not consistent with the germline gene, which may arise from a read error. This chain links TRBV29-1 with TRBJ1-1; possible D gene TRBD1, 6 bases. There are 14 residues in the CDR3. Germline CDR1 SQVTM, CDR2 ANQGSEA. The CDR3 DNA reads TGCAGCGTCCAGACACAGGGCGGTTGGACTGAGGCTTTCTTT. This sequence encodes CSVQTQGGWTEAFF. The variable domain in full, completed from reference TRBV29-1 and TRBJ1-1, reads SAVISQKPSRDICQRGTSLTIQCQVDSQVTMMFWYRQQPGQSLTLIATANQGSEATYESGFVIDKFPISRPNLTFSTLTVSNMSPEDSSIYLCSVQTQGGWTEAFFGQGTRLTVV.

A remark on this clonotype: Relative to the germline gene, one junction end is altered; a read error may explain this. This chain uses TRBV28 with TRBJ1-2; TRBD1 might be the D (6 bases). The CDR3 is 13 residues long. From germline, CDR1 is MDHEN and CDR2 SYDVKM. This CDR3 reads CASREGGDAGYNF. CDR3 sequence (DNA): TGTGCCAGCAGAGAGGGGGGGGACGCTGGCTACAACTTC.

V gene TRBV30 combines with J gene TRBJ1-1; D perhaps matches TRBD1 (6 bases). Trimming pared 4 bases from V and 0 bases from J, leaving 12 bases between. CDR3 length equals 14 residues. Germline lookup yields CDR1 GTSNPN and CDR2 SVGIG (reference sequence). The CDR3 loop is CAWTADRLNTEAFF. The CDR3 bases are TGTGCCTGGACTGCGGACAGACTGAACACTGAAGCTTTCTTT.

The chain is built from TRBV12-3 or TRBV12-4 and TRBJ1-2, with D hard to call. Trimming left V 3 bases short and J 8 bases short, with 10 bases between. The CDR3 runs 12 residues. The CDR3 is CASSFWGGGYTF. The CDR3, as DNA: TGTGCCAGCAGTTTCTGGGGTGGGGGCTACACCTTC.

This clonotype was counted a single time. The chain has TRBV19 and TRBJ2-6; D is unresolved. CDR3 length equals 15 residues. V shed 4 bases and J shed 0 bases, with 7 bases lying between them. The germline V gene has CDR1 LNHDA and CDR2 SQIVND (reference sequence). The CDR3 loop reads CASSSLTSGANVLTF. The CDR3, as DNA: TGTGCCAGTAGTAGCCTAACCTCTGGGGCCAACGTCCTGACTTTC. Variable domain in full (rest from reference TRBV19 and TRBJ2-6): DGGITQSPKYLFRKEGQNVTLSCEQNLNHDAMYWYRQDPGQGLRLIYYSQIVNDFQKGDIAEGYSVSREKKESFPLTVTSAQKNPTAFYLCASSSLTSGANVLTFGAGSRLTVL.

This clonotype has a count of ten or more. The rearrangement uses TRBV3-1 and TRBJ2-3; D call uncertain. V was pared by 3 bases and J by 0 bases, with 10 bases between. This CDR3 spans 15 amino acids. Germline V lookup: CDR1 LGHDT, CDR2 YNNKEL (reference sequence). The CDR3 coding sequence is TGTGCCAGCAGCCACGGAGCGTCTAGCACAGATACGCAGTATTTT. Amino acid sequence: CASSHGASSTDTQYF.

This chain uses TRBV5-1 with TRBJ1-1; tentative D call: TRBD1 (5 bases). The V end was cut by 4 bases, the J end by 12 bases, with 16 bases between. Germline loops: CDR1 SGHRS, CDR2 YFSETQ. The CDR3 is 12 amino acids. The CDR3 here is CASSQDGGTTFF. CDR3 in DNA: TGCGCCAGCAGCCAGGATGGGGGGACTACTTTCTTT.

The chain carries TRBV24-1 and TRBJ2-3; D gene unclear. The germline V gene encodes CDR1 KGHDR and CDR2 SFDVKD. Trimming left V 4 bases short and J 6 bases short, with 7 bases between. The CDR3 has 12 residues. The CDR3 nucleotides read TGTGCCACCAGTGAGACCCAGGATACGCAGTATTTT. As protein: CATSETQDTQYF.

V and J are TRBV3-1 and TRBJ2-5; 10 positions agree with TRBD2. Germline values: CDR1 LGHDT, CDR2 YNNKEL (reference sequence). This CDR3 spans 16 amino acids. Trimming took 2 bases from V and 5 from J; bases not matched to a gene: 8. The CDR3 loop reads CASSQKFLAGAETQYF. Here the CDR3 DNA reads TGTGCCAGCAGCCAAAAATTTCTAGCGGGGGCGGAGACCCAGTACTTC.

This clonotype has more than one count but fewer than ten. The chain uses TRBV24-1 and TRBJ2-5; TRBD2 agrees at 10 bases. V lost 5 bases and J lost 4; bases outside the gene matches: 12. The CDR3 sequence is 17 residues long. The V gene's germline CDR1 is KGHDR and CDR2 SFDVKD. The CDR3 bases are TGTGCCACCAGTGCCTCGGGGAGAGCGGGGGGGGGAGAGACCCAGTACTTC. Translated, it gives CATSASGRAGGGETQYF.

This clonotype was counted a few times. The chain recombines TRBV5-1 with TRBJ1-1; 7 positions agree with TRBD1. Trimming took 5 bases from V and 5 from J; bases not matched to a gene: 3. Germline CDR1 is SGHRS and CDR2 is YFSETQ. The CDR3 is 12 amino acids. The CDR3 reads CASRLQGTEAFF. DNA for the CDR3: TGCGCCAGCAGATTACAGGGGACTGAAGCTTTCTTT. The full variable domain, with the rest looked up from reference TRBV5-1 and TRBJ1-1, is KAGVTQTPRYLIKTRGQQVTLSCSPISGHRSVSWYQQTPGQGLQFLFEYFSETQRNKGNFPGRFSGRQFSNSRSEMNVSTLELGDSALYLCASRLQGTEAFFGQGTRLTVV.

In its sample, this clonotype was seen a few times. V usage is TRBV6-1 and J usage is TRBJ2-7; no clear D gene. With 5 bases removed from V and 1 base from J, the gap between germline ends came to 15 bases. Germline CDR1 MNHNS, CDR2 SASEGT. This CDR3 is built from 15 residues. The CDR3: CASSTRNQDSYEQYV. CDR3 bases: TGTGCCAGCAGTACACGCAATCAGGATTCCTACGAGCAGTACGTC.